This TCR beta chain was sequenced in a study of OX40 agonist ivuxolimab in advanced cancers. Study in general: A mean age of roughly 62 years, range about 20 to 85, was recorded, and roughly 80% were male.

Drawing of blood for sampling happened at baseline, at cycle 4 day 1, and at cycle 7 day 1. Here immunoSEQ multiplex PCR was the method, and the copy in TCRdb shows in-frame clones only, minus some. The profile shows about 55,000 clones, under 85% of them singletons. With respect to this clone: What it binds is not known.

Study observations and caveats: Nonresponders included some who also had low normalized T-cell clonal expansion.

The CDR3 is made up of 15 amino acids. Per germline, CDR1 SGHNT and CDR2 YYREEE (reference sequence). V gave up 2 bases and J gave up 5 bases, with 16 bases separating them. The sample consisted of CD4+ or CD8+ T cells sorted from blood, taken in a trial of the OX40 agonist ivuxolimab. The sequence was collected from an adult with an advanced solid tumor such as melanoma, head and neck, liver or kidney cancer. The V gene is TRBV5-4, the J gene TRBJ1-1; possibly TRBD1 for D (6 bases). The CDR3 loop is CASSFRGARGTEAFF. The CDR3, as DNA: TGTGCCAGCAGCTTCCGGGGGGCGCGGGGGACTGAAGCTTTCTTT.